This TCR beta chain stems from a study of radiotherapy plus CTLA-4 blockade in lung cancer. Study-level background: Objective responses arose in approximately 20% of patients, and approximately 31% experienced disease control. The study, taken as a whole, reports: After treatment with radiotherapy plus ipilimumab, TCR clones that came from the tumor expanded in blood. According to reports, early shifts in blood T cell clones, alongside interferon-beta, forecast response most accurately.

Participants had chemo-refractory metastatic non-small-cell lung cancer and were treated with focal radiation plus ipilimumab CTLA-4 blockade. V shed 0 bases and J 8 bases; nucleotides not matched to a gene: 5. The CDR3 sequence is 14 residues long. Looked up from germline, CDR1 is MGHRA and CDR2 is YSYEKL. Generated by immunoSEQ multiplex PCR, the TCRdb table keeps only in-frame clones and is missing some. The sample records more than 90,000 clones, about 83% being singletons. Worth noting for this clone: Its target is unknown.

This specimen consisted of peripheral blood, obtained from a patient treated with radiotherapy plus ipilimumab. This clonotype was sampled from a human donor with non-small cell lung cancer who had a partial response to radiotherapy plus ipilimumab. V and J are TRBV4-1 and TRBJ2-3, with 7 bases identical to TRBD2. Here the CDR3 reads CASSQEAGLLTQYF. In nucleotides, the CDR3 is TGCGCCAGCAGCCAAGAAGCGGGGCTTCTTACGCAGTATTTT.